Listed below are T cell receptor beta chains from one sample, sequenced in a study of blood T cells in healthy people across ages. From the 5' RACE reads, TCRdb called clonotypes with MiXCR, one entry per CDR3 protein. The top ten hold roughly 2.1% of the sample, which has over 1.5 million distinct CDR3 sequences, roughly 49% seen once. The sample comprised blood. Receptor source: a woman aged 40 to 50 in good health. The CDR3 runs from the conserved cysteine through the conserved F or W. Each record gives: clone size, J gene, V gene, D gene, CDR3 protein, CDR3 DNA. A D gene is named only where the DNA matches it firmly. The listing skips clone size in some rows; elsewhere it reads once, few, many or a size class.

>-|TRBJ2-7|TRBV20-1|TRBD1
CSATRTGGNVCEQYF
TGCAGTGCTACCCGGACAGGGGGCAATGTCTGCGAGCAGTACTTC
>-|TRBJ2-3|TRBV7-2|-
CASRTLMGSTDTQYF
TGTGCCAGCAGAACCCTTATGGGCAGCACAGATACGCAGTATTTT
>-|TRBJ2-7|TRBV5-1|TRBD1
CASSLVGGGQGLREQYF
TGCGCCAGCAGCTTGGTCGGAGGGGGACAGGGGTTGCGCGAGCAGTACTTC
>few|TRBJ2-7|TRBV28|-
CASSALPYEQYF
TGTGCCAGCAGTGCTCTCCCCTACGAGCAGTACTTC
>-|TRBJ2-3|TRBV29-1|-
CSVSSPDTQYF
TGCAGCGTTTCTAGTCCAGATACGCAGTATTTT
>many|TRBJ1-1|TRBV12-3/TRBV12-4|-
CASSFSGNTEAFF
TGTGCCAGCAGCTTCTCGGGGAACACTGAAGCTTTCTTT
>-|TRBJ2-1|TRBV6-5|-
CASRSFGPYNEQFF
TGTGCCAGCCGGAGTTTCGGTCCGTACAATGAGCAGTTCTTC
>-|TRBJ1-1|TRBV7-2|-
CASSLDIRASRHTEAFF
TGTGCCAGCAGCTTAGATATACGGGCTTCGCGGCACACTGAAGCTTTCTTT
>-|TRBJ2-4|TRBV7-2|-
CASRPSEGRWNEQYF
TGTGCCAGCAGGCCCTCGGAGGGGCGATGGAATGAGCAGTACTTC
>-|TRBJ2-5|TRBV12-3/TRBV12-4|TRBD1
CASSLELGQGTQETQYF
TGTGCCAGCAGTTTAGAGTTGGGACAGGGGACACAAGAGACCCAGTACTTC
>few|TRBJ2-5|TRBV4-3|TRBD2
CASSRSGGALETQYF
TGCGCCAGCAGCCGTAGCGGGGGGGCCTTAGAGACCCAGTACTTC
>few|TRBJ1-2|TRBV6-5|-
CASGQDGPYGYTF
TGTGCCAGCGGCCAGGATGGACCCTATGGCTACACCTTC
>once|TRBJ2-7|TRBV6-1|-
CASRKEVPYEQYF
TGTGCCAGCAGGAAGGAGGTCCCCTACGAGCAGTACTTC
>once|TRBJ1-1|TRBV20-1|-
CSAPPRSTEAFF
TGCAGTGCCCCGCCTAGGAGCACTGAAGCTTTCTTT
>few|TRBJ1-2|TRBV2|-
CASSEKGTNYGYTF
TGTGCCAGCAGTGAAAAGGGAACCAACTATGGCTACACCTTC
>-|TRBJ1-6|TRBV20-1|-
CSATSLDSPLHF
TGCAGTGCTACTTCGTTAGATTCACCCCTCCACTTT
>-|TRBJ2-2|TRBV11-2|TRBD2
CASSPFGAGVPGELFF
TGTGCCAGCAGCCCCTTTGGAGCGGGGGTCCCCGGGGAGCTGTTTTTT
>-|TRBJ2-3|TRBV9|-
CASSSQNLDTQYF
TGTGCCAGCAGCTCCCAGAACCTAGATACGCAGTATTTT
>-|TRBJ1-6|TRBV7-3|-
CASSLGRRDSPLHF
TGTGCCAGCAGCTTAGGACGTCGGGATTCACCCCTCCACTTT
>-|TRBJ1-1|TRBV6-5|TRBD1
CASSTPGGLTEAFF
TGTGCCAGCAGTACACCAGGGGGTCTTACTGAAGCTTTCTTT
>-|TRBJ1-6|TRBV6-5|-
CASSYSPRGSYNSPLHF
TGTGCCAGCAGTTACTCACCCAGGGGATCCTATAATTCACCCCTCCACTTT
>-|TRBJ2-6|TRBV6-1|-
CASGLRDSGANVLTF
TGTGCCAGCGGCCTACGGGACTCTGGGGCCAACGTCCTGACTTTC
>few|TRBJ2-5|TRBV20-1|-
CSAMLVTGQETQYF
TGCAGTGCTATGTTAGTAACAGGTCAAGAGACCCAGTACTTC
>few|TRBJ2-3|TRBV20-1|TRBD1
CSARDGTGLTDTQYF
TGCAGTGCTAGAGACGGGACAGGGCTCACAGATACGCAGTATTTT
>-|TRBJ2-1|TRBV7-8|-
CATILLGANEQFF
TGTGCCACCATCCTATTGGGGGCGAATGAGCAGTTCTTC
>-|TRBJ2-7|TRBV4-1|TRBD2
CASSQDTGTSDTQYF
TGCGCCAGCAGCCAGGACACCGGGACTAGCGACACCCAGTACTTC
>-|TRBJ2-1|TRBV4-3|TRBD2
CASSVGTSGDYNEQFF
TGCGCCAGCAGCGTCGGGACTAGCGGGGACTACAATGAGCAGTTCTTC
>-|TRBJ1-2|TRBV7-2|-
CASSTRVGDYGYTF
TGTGCCAGCAGCACCCGAGTGGGGGACTATGGCTACACCTTC
>-|TRBJ2-7|TRBV7-2|TRBD2
CASSFAGTTYEQYF
TGTGCCAGCAGCTTCGCCGGGACTACTTACGAGCAGTACTTC
>-|TRBJ2-7|TRBV5-1|TRBD2
CASSHWGGLEEQYF
TGCGCCAGCAGCCATTGGGGGGGACTAGAGGAGCAGTACTTC
>few|TRBJ1-4|TRBV5-1|-
CASSETGTTNEKLFF
TGCGCCAGCAGCGAAACAGGAACAACTAATGAAAAACTGTTTTTT
>-|TRBJ2-3|TRBV4-3|-
CASSQDKGLVGTDTQYF
TGCGCCAGCAGCCAAGACAAAGGGTTGGTCGGCACAGATACGCAGTATTTT
>-|TRBJ1-2|TRBV6-1|-
CASSEFQGGGYTF
TGTGCCAGCAGTGAATTCCAGGGTGGGGGCTACACCTTC
>-|TRBJ2-1|TRBV6-5|TRBD1
CASSYLGQGANEQFF
TGTGCCAGCAGTTACCTGGGACAGGGGGCGAATGAGCAGTTCTTC
>many|TRBJ2-4|TRBV29-1|-
CSVEPAAADIQYF
TGCAGCGTTGAACCGGCAGCGGCGGACATTCAGTACTTC
>-|TRBJ2-1|TRBV2|-
CASSGRGTNEQFF
TGTGCCAGCAGTGGGAGGGGGACCAATGAGCAGTTCTTC
>once|TRBJ2-7|TRBV6-6|-
CASTPDGSYEQYF
TGTGCCAGCACCCCCGACGGTTCCTACGAGCAGTACTTC
>few|TRBJ2-4|TRBV5-5|-
CASSLPEILNIQYF
TGTGCCAGCAGCTTGCCGGAGATCTTAAACATTCAGTACTTC
>-|TRBJ2-1|TRBV27|TRBD2
CASSVELAGGHYDHNGQFF
TGTGCCAGCAGTGTGGAACTAGCGGGGGGGCATTACGACCACAATGGGCAGTTCTTC
>-|TRBJ2-1|TRBV3-1|-
CASSQAQTRNEQFF
TGTGCCAGCAGCCAAGCCCAGACAAGAAATGAGCAGTTCTTC
>-|TRBJ1-4|TRBV4-2|TRBD1
CASSQDLTGRGRNEKLFF
TGTGCCAGCAGCCAAGACCTGACAGGGAGGGGTCGTAATGAAAAACTGTTTTTT